The present T cell receptor beta chain was sequenced within a study of identical twins. Overall study findings and caveats: Less excess twin sharing appeared in beta out-of-frame sequences.

TCRdb passed the 5' RACE reads through MiXCR, listing each CDR3 protein once. Among some 200,000 distinct CDR3 sequences listed, 7.5% were seen once. The germline V gene has CDR1 ENHRY and CDR2 SYGVKD. The CDR3 sequence is 13 residues long. With 4 bases removed from V and 4 bases from J, the gap between germline ends came to 10 bases. On this clonotype: What it binds is not known.

These records were also assigned to another study, of yellow fever vaccine responses in identical twins.

V is TRBV10-3 and J is TRBJ2-5; no clear D. The receptor was derived from a woman between 18 and 30 years old in good health. The specimen was memory (CD45RO+) T cells sorted from blood. The CDR3 region has the DNA TGTGCCATCAGTGTAAGGGTTGGAGAGACCCAGTACTTC. As protein: CAISVRVGETQYF.